Below, one T cell receptor beta chain is given with its context. A second PCR of about 7 to 12 cycles used a sample-barcoded 5' primer and a J-beta primer mix. In TCRdb, the 5' RACE reads were re-called with MiXCR into one record per CDR3 protein. The sample contains 600,000 to 1,000,000 distinct CDR3 sequences, roughly 25% of which appear only once. The CDR3 length is 11 residues. V lost 3 bases and J lost 7, with 9 bases in between. CDR1 SQVTM and CDR2 ANQGSEA come from the germline V gene. The record originates from a study of blood T cells in healthy people across ages. This sample was also put to use in a study of T cells of mothers and their children. That paper states: A few healthy Caucasian mothers served as donors, and their six children did as well.

The chain uses TRBV29-1 and TRBJ1-2, with D hard to call. This receptor was obtained from a boy between 5 and 17 years old in good health. The sequenced sample was blood. Here the CDR3 DNA reads TGCAGCGTTGACGGCGTCGGTGGCTACACCTTC. This gives the protein CSVDGVGGYTF.